This T cell receptor (beta chain) was sequenced in a study of cytomegalovirus exposure and HLA in healthy donors. Germline CDR1 SGHDT, CDR2 YYEEEE. V lost 2 bases and J lost 4, with 12 bases in between. There are 14 residues in the CDR3. This clone was recorded once. What it recognizes is unknown. Findings of the study overall: Confirmation was obtained in vitro that a few CMV-associated chains are specific for CMV antigens.

Assay used: immunoSEQ multiplex PCR; TCRdb lists only in-frame clones, some missing. The table has roughly 260,000 clones, 90% seen once. This TCR derives from a woman aged 18-35 years in good health and CMV-seronegative. Specimen: PBMCs. This chain uses TRBV5-6 with TRBJ1-2; no clear D. The CDR3 reads CASSFRAPTYGYTF. For the CDR3, the DNA is TGTGCCAGCAGCTTTCGTGCTCCTACCTATGGCTACACCTTC.